These T cell receptor beta chains were read from a single sample in a study of blood T cells in healthy people across ages. TCRdb re-called the 5' RACE reads through MiXCR, storing one row per CDR3 protein. The top ten clones hold just under 25% of a sample with 600,000 or so distinct CDR3 sequences, around half of them seen once. The sample was blood. The origin of the receptors is a man at least 80 years old in good health. The CDR3 runs from the conserved cysteine through the conserved F or W. Fields, in order: D gene, J gene, clone size, V gene, CDR3 protein, CDR3 DNA. A D gene is named only where the DNA matches it firmly. Clone sizes are given selectively: once, few, many, or a class where the clone is expanded.

D gene: NA; J gene: TRBJ2-1; clone size: NA; V gene: TRBV28; CDR3 protein: CASTVTAYNEQFF; CDR3 DNA: TGTGCCAGCACCGTGACCGCATACAATGAGCAGTTCTTC
D gene: NA; J gene: TRBJ1-2; clone size: few; V gene: TRBV7-2; CDR3 protein: CASTVLTNYGYTF; CDR3 DNA: TGTGCCAGCACCGTTCTAACTAACTATGGCTACACCTTC
D gene: NA; J gene: TRBJ2-3; clone size: NA; V gene: TRBV20-1; CDR3 protein: CSARVRGFGDTQYF; CDR3 DNA: TGCAGTGCTAGGGTTCGGGGTTTTGGAGATACGCAGTATTTT
D gene: TRBD2; J gene: TRBJ2-1; clone size: few; V gene: TRBV9; CDR3 protein: CASSSLAGLNEQFF; CDR3 DNA: TGTGCCAGCTCTTCCCTAGCGGGGCTCAATGAGCAGTTCTTC
D gene: TRBD1; J gene: TRBJ1-4; clone size: NA; V gene: TRBV3-1; CDR3 protein: CASSQEGQVTLREKLFF; CDR3 DNA: TGTGCCAGCAGCCAAGAGGGACAGGTGACTCTAAGAGAAAAACTGTTTTTT
D gene: NA; J gene: TRBJ2-3; clone size: NA; V gene: TRBV7-9; CDR3 protein: CASSYTTDTQYF; CDR3 DNA: TGTGCCAGCAGCTATACCACAGATACGCAGTATTTT
D gene: TRBD1; J gene: TRBJ1-1; clone size: NA; V gene: TRBV11-2; CDR3 protein: CASSPQTGFTEAFF; CDR3 DNA: TGTGCCAGCAGCCCGCAGACAGGGTTCACTGAAGCTTTCTTT
D gene: NA; J gene: TRBJ2-2; clone size: few; V gene: TRBV6-5; CDR3 protein: CASSRRHIGAGELFF; CDR3 DNA: TGTGCCAGCAGCCGCCGTCACATTGGGGCCGGGGAGCTGTTTTTT
D gene: TRBD1; J gene: TRBJ2-7; clone size: NA; V gene: TRBV7-2; CDR3 protein: CASSAGQGYYEQYF; CDR3 DNA: TGTGCCAGCAGCGCAGGACAGGGGTACTACGAGCAGTACTTC
D gene: TRBD2; J gene: TRBJ2-1; clone size: NA; V gene: TRBV20-1; CDR3 protein: CSARRTSVAEQFF; CDR3 DNA: TGCAGTGCTAGAAGGACTAGCGTCGCTGAGCAGTTCTTC
D gene: TRBD1; J gene: TRBJ1-2; clone size: few; V gene: TRBV25-1; CDR3 protein: CASRNGQGLDYGYTF; CDR3 DNA: TGTGCCAGCAGAAACGGACAGGGGCTTGACTATGGCTACACCTTC
D gene: TRBD2; J gene: TRBJ2-7; clone size: NA; V gene: TRBV20-1; CDR3 protein: CSARWREEGSYEQYF; CDR3 DNA: TGCAGTGCTAGATGGCGGGAGGAGGGGTCCTACGAGCAGTACTTC
D gene: NA; J gene: TRBJ1-2; clone size: NA; V gene: TRBV29-1; CDR3 protein: CSGGQGIDYGYTF; CDR3 DNA: TGCAGCGGGGGTCAAGGCATCGACTATGGCTACACCTTC
D gene: TRBD1; J gene: TRBJ2-5; clone size: NA; V gene: TRBV20-1; CDR3 protein: CSGVGQGMQTQYF; CDR3 DNA: TGCAGTGGTGTCGGACAGGGAATGCAGACCCAGTACTTC
D gene: NA; J gene: TRBJ1-5; clone size: NA; V gene: TRBV2; CDR3 protein: CASSEDVDGSQPQHF; CDR3 DNA: TGTGCCAGCAGTGAAGATGTGGACGGTTCTCAGCCCCAGCATTTT
D gene: NA; J gene: TRBJ1-6; clone size: few; V gene: TRBV6-5; CDR3 protein: CASTKTRDPSSPLHF; CDR3 DNA: TGTGCCAGCACCAAAACGCGGGACCCCTCTTCACCCCTCCACTTT
D gene: TRBD1; J gene: TRBJ2-1; clone size: NA; V gene: TRBV4-3; CDR3 protein: CASSQDPTGPNEQFF; CDR3 DNA: TGCGCCAGCAGCCAAGATCCGACAGGGCCTAATGAGCAGTTCTTC
D gene: TRBD2; J gene: TRBJ2-1; clone size: few; V gene: TRBV4-1; CDR3 protein: CASSHPGLHTGNEQFF; CDR3 DNA: TGCGCCAGCAGCCACCCGGGACTACATACGGGGAATGAGCAGTTCTTC
D gene: TRBD2; J gene: TRBJ2-7; clone size: NA; V gene: TRBV7-2; CDR3 protein: CASRPSLAGAYEQYF; CDR3 DNA: TGTGCCAGCAGACCCTCACTAGCGGGGGCCTACGAGCAGTACTTC
D gene: TRBD1; J gene: TRBJ2-5; clone size: NA; V gene: TRBV28; CDR3 protein: CASSWGQGWETQYF; CDR3 DNA: TGTGCCAGCAGTTGGGGACAGGGGTGGGAGACCCAGTACTTC
D gene: NA; J gene: TRBJ2-2; clone size: NA; V gene: TRBV2; CDR3 protein: CASQYLNTGELFF; CDR3 DNA: TGTGCCAGCCAATACTTGAACACCGGGGAGCTGTTTTTT
D gene: TRBD1; J gene: TRBJ1-2; clone size: NA; V gene: TRBV7-2; CDR3 protein: CASTGRVVTGGGYTF; CDR3 DNA: TGTGCCAGCACAGGGCGTGTAGTGACAGGGGGAGGCTACACCTTC
D gene: NA; J gene: TRBJ2-1; clone size: NA; V gene: TRBV6-6; CDR3 protein: CASRAIAANEQFF; CDR3 DNA: TGTGCCAGCAGAGCAATAGCGGCCAATGAGCAGTTCTTC
D gene: NA; J gene: TRBJ2-7; clone size: many; V gene: TRBV7-9; CDR3 protein: CASSRGPYGYEQYF; CDR3 DNA: TGTGCCAGCAGCCGCGGACCCTACGGTTACGAGCAGTACTTC
D gene: TRBD1; J gene: TRBJ1-2; clone size: NA; V gene: TRBV7-9; CDR3 protein: CASTGTGTGGYTF; CDR3 DNA: TGTGCCAGCACCGGGACAGGGACGGGTGGCTACACCTTC
D gene: TRBD1; J gene: TRBJ2-4; clone size: NA; V gene: TRBV4-3; CDR3 protein: CASSQLGTVKDIQYF; CDR3 DNA: TGCGCCAGCAGCCAGCTTGGGACAGTAAAGGACATTCAGTACTTC
D gene: NA; J gene: TRBJ2-7; clone size: few; V gene: TRBV11-2; CDR3 protein: CASSSAGGSSYEQYF; CDR3 DNA: TGTGCCAGCAGCTCAGCAGGGGGGAGCTCCTACGAGCAGTACTTC
D gene: NA; J gene: TRBJ2-1; clone size: NA; V gene: TRBV27; CDR3 protein: CASSFFPGRVEGEQFF; CDR3 DNA: TGTGCCAGCAGTTTTTTTCCCGGCAGGGTAGAAGGTGAGCAGTTCTTC
D gene: NA; J gene: TRBJ2-1; clone size: NA; V gene: TRBV7-2; CDR3 protein: CASSLRLSGPPYNEQFF; CDR3 DNA: TGTGCCAGCAGCTTACGGCTCAGCGGGCCTCCCTACAATGAGCAGTTCTTC
D gene: TRBD1; J gene: TRBJ2-3; clone size: NA; V gene: TRBV2; CDR3 protein: CASSKARWSGQGTDTQYF; CDR3 DNA: TGTGCCAGCAGTAAAGCTAGATGGTCGGGACAGGGGACAGATACGCAGTATTTT
D gene: TRBD1; J gene: TRBJ2-5; clone size: NA; V gene: TRBV7-2; CDR3 protein: CASSLMTGNQETQYF; CDR3 DNA: TGTGCCAGCAGCTTAATGACAGGGAATCAAGAGACCCAGTACTTC
D gene: TRBD2; J gene: TRBJ2-1; clone size: NA; V gene: TRBV11-1; CDR3 protein: CASRPGGGSSYNEQFF; CDR3 DNA: TGTGCCAGCAGACCGGGGGGGGGTAGCTCCTACAATGAGCAGTTCTTC
D gene: NA; J gene: TRBJ2-1; clone size: NA; V gene: TRBV5-1; CDR3 protein: CASMEGSTWNEQFF; CDR3 DNA: TGCGCCAGCATGGAGGGGAGTACGTGGAATGAGCAGTTCTTC
D gene: TRBD2; J gene: TRBJ2-5; clone size: NA; V gene: TRBV12-3/TRBV12-4; CDR3 protein: CASSLSSGEGPQETQYF; CDR3 DNA: TGTGCCAGCAGTTTATCTAGCGGGGAAGGCCCTCAAGAGACCCAGTACTTC
D gene: NA; J gene: TRBJ2-7; clone size: few; V gene: TRBV7-9; CDR3 protein: CASSPDGGIGDEQYF; CDR3 DNA: TGTGCCAGCAGCCCGGATGGCGGCATTGGTGACGAGCAGTACTTC
D gene: TRBD1; J gene: TRBJ1-1; clone size: NA; V gene: TRBV20-1; CDR3 protein: CSARPSDRGWNTEAFF; CDR3 DNA: TGCAGTGCTAGACCTTCTGACAGGGGGTGGAACACTGAAGCTTTCTTT
D gene: TRBD1; J gene: TRBJ2-1; clone size: NA; V gene: TRBV20-1; CDR3 protein: CSAPRSGQGHEQFF; CDR3 DNA: TGCAGTGCCCCTCGTAGCGGACAGGGGCATGAGCAGTTCTTC
D gene: NA; J gene: TRBJ1-1; clone size: NA; V gene: TRBV7-9; CDR3 protein: CASSTQENTEAFF; CDR3 DNA: TGTGCCAGCAGCACACAGGAGAACACTGAAGCTTTCTTT
D gene: TRBD1; J gene: TRBJ2-1; clone size: NA; V gene: TRBV9; CDR3 protein: CASSVSGVGQNEQFF; CDR3 DNA: TGTGCCAGCAGCGTATCCGGGGTGGGACAGAATGAGCAGTTCTTC
D gene: NA; J gene: TRBJ2-4; clone size: NA; V gene: TRBV7-2; CDR3 protein: CASSFETLMGIQYF; CDR3 DNA: TGTGCCAGCAGCTTCGAGACACTTATGGGCATTCAGTACTTC
D gene: NA; J gene: TRBJ2-5; clone size: NA; V gene: TRBV20-1; CDR3 protein: CSASPDRHQETQYF; CDR3 DNA: TGCAGTGCTAGCCCAGACAGGCATCAAGAGACCCAGTACTTC
D gene: NA; J gene: TRBJ2-7; clone size: few; V gene: TRBV4-3; CDR3 protein: CASSQEEQRFYEQYF; CDR3 DNA: TGCGCCAGCAGCCAAGAGGAGCAGAGATTCTACGAGCAGTACTTC
D gene: NA; J gene: TRBJ1-4; clone size: many; V gene: TRBV6-6; CDR3 protein: CASSTSLIGEKLFF; CDR3 DNA: TGTGCCAGCAGCACATCCCTTATCGGCGAAAAACTGTTTTTT
D gene: NA; J gene: TRBJ2-1; clone size: few; V gene: TRBV3-1; CDR3 protein: CASSGKRGAKNEQFF; CDR3 DNA: TGTGCCAGCAGCGGAAAACGGGGGGCTAAGAATGAGCAGTTCTTC
D gene: NA; J gene: TRBJ1-2; clone size: few; V gene: TRBV10-3; CDR3 protein: CAISDADGYGYTF; CDR3 DNA: TGTGCCATCAGTGATGCGGACGGCTATGGCTACACCTTC
D gene: NA; J gene: TRBJ2-2; clone size: many; V gene: TRBV21-1; CDR3 protein: CASSKWEDRGTGELFF; CDR3 DNA: TGTGCCAGCAGCAAATGGGAGGACAGGGGTACCGGGGAGCTGTTTTTT
D gene: TRBD2; J gene: TRBJ2-7; clone size: NA; V gene: TRBV9; CDR3 protein: CASSVSGLAGSYEQYF; CDR3 DNA: TGTGCCAGCAGCGTATCCGGACTAGCGGGTTCCTACGAGCAGTACTTC
D gene: NA; J gene: TRBJ2-1; clone size: NA; V gene: TRBV6-1; CDR3 protein: CASSDDSHNEQFF; CDR3 DNA: TGTGCCAGCAGTGATGACAGTCACAATGAGCAGTTCTTC
D gene: NA; J gene: TRBJ2-6; clone size: NA; V gene: TRBV29-1; CDR3 protein: CSVYISGANVLTF; CDR3 DNA: TGCAGCGTTTATATCTCTGGGGCCAACGTCCTGACTTTC
D gene: NA; J gene: TRBJ1-4; clone size: many; V gene: TRBV6-6; CDR3 protein: CASSPSAYEKLFF; CDR3 DNA: TGTGCCAGCAGCCCCTCGGCCTATGAAAAACTGTTTTTT
D gene: NA; J gene: TRBJ2-3; clone size: few; V gene: TRBV7-9; CDR3 protein: CASSFAGISTDTQYF; CDR3 DNA: TGTGCCAGCAGCTTCGCGGGAATCAGCACAGATACGCAGTATTTT
D gene: TRBD2; J gene: TRBJ2-1; clone size: few; V gene: TRBV20-1; CDR3 protein: CSATSSGGYYNEQFF; CDR3 DNA: TGCAGTGCTACGAGTAGCGGGGGGTACTACAATGAGCAGTTCTTC
D gene: TRBD2; J gene: TRBJ2-1; clone size: NA; V gene: TRBV5-1; CDR3 protein: CASSLRTSGGAEQFF; CDR3 DNA: TGCGCCAGCAGCCTAAGGACTAGCGGGGGGGCGGAGCAGTTCTTC
D gene: TRBD1; J gene: TRBJ2-5; clone size: many; V gene: TRBV6-5; CDR3 protein: CASSYAGPGTGQETQYF; CDR3 DNA: TGTGCCAGCAGTTACGCCGGCCCAGGGACAGGCCAAGAGACCCAGTACTTC
D gene: NA; J gene: TRBJ2-3; clone size: NA; V gene: TRBV10-3; CDR3 protein: CAISEGRPTDTQYF; CDR3 DNA: TGTGCCATCAGTGAGGGGAGGCCCACAGATACGCAGTATTTT